Detailed here is one TCR beta chain. No antigen is known for it. The data originate from a study of OX40 agonist ivuxolimab in advanced cancers. General study findings and limits: Expanded clones belonging to CD8+ T cells outnumbered, on average, those of CD4+. Among the lowest peripheral clonal expansion occurred in 0.1-3.0 mg/kg partial responders. Clonal expansion was seen in CD4+ and CD8+ blood T cells by week 6 at 0.1 to 3.0 mg/kg.

Per germline, CDR1 LNHDA and CDR2 SQIVND (reference sequence). This CDR3 has 14 residues. Trimming removed 2 bases from V and 7 bases from J, with 11 bases in between. This table comes from immunoSEQ multiplex PCR, and its TCRdb copy is limited to in-frame clones, with some not included. This table has 9,500 to 15,000 clones, roughly 80% appearing once. This chain joins TRBV19 and TRBJ1-4, with D tentatively TRBD1 (6 bases). The sequence was obtained from an adult with an advanced solid tumor such as melanoma, head and neck, liver or kidney cancer. Sequenced material: CD4+ or CD8+ T cells sorted from blood, taken in a trial of the OX40 agonist ivuxolimab. The CDR3 coding sequence is TGTGCCAGTAGTATACTCGGGACAAGTGAAAAACTGTTTTTT. Amino acid sequence: CASSILGTSEKLFF.